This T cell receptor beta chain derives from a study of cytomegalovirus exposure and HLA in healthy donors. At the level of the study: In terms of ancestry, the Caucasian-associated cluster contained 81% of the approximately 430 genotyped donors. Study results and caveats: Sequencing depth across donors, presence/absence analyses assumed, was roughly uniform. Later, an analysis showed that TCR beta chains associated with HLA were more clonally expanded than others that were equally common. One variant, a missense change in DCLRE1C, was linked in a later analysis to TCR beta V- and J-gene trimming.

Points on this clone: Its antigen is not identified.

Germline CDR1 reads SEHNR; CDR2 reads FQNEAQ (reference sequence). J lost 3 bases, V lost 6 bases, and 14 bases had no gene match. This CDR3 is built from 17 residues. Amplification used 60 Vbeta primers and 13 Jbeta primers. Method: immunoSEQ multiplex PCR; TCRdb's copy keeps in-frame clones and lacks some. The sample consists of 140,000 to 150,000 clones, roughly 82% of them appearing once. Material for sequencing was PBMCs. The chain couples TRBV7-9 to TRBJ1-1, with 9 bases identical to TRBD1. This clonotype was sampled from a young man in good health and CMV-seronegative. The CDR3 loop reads CASSRRQGGKWDTEAFF. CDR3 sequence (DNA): TGTGCCAGCAGTCGCAGACAGGGGGGAAAGTGGGACACTGAAGCTTTCTTT.